This T cell receptor beta chain emerged from a study of high-grade serous ovarian cancer treatment subgroups. Turning to the study itself: On average, around 15,000 reads and 7,000 to 8,000 unique TCR beta rearrangements were obtained per sample.

Tumor samples were taken before definitive surgery or chemotherapy. General study points: TCR relatedness rose with neoantigen level and trended with mutation load.

Worth noting for this clone: Its matching antigen is unknown. The identical CDR3 is also encoded by other nucleotide sequences in the sample.

Libraries were prepared by immunoSEQ multiplex PCR; TCRdb keeps only in-frame clonotypes and omits some of them. The repertoire holds fewer than 35,000 clones, with about 80% as singletons. The sequencing sample was made of tumor tissue. The clonotype originates from a human donor with high-grade serous ovarian cancer.

CDR3 DNA sequence: TGTGCCTGGAGTGTAGGGGGGGGCGGGAAAGAGACCCAGTACTTC. Its protein product is CAWSVGGGGKETQYF. J is TRBJ2-5 and V is TRBV30, with D possibly TRBD2 on 7 matching bases. Germline values: CDR1 GTSNPN, CDR2 SVGIG (reference sequence). The CDR3 runs 15 residues. V lost 0 bases and J lost 3, with 14 bases in between. The full variable domain, its missing parts supplied by reference TRBV30 and TRBJ2-5, is SQTIHQWPATLVQPVGSPLSLECTVEGTSNPNLYWYRQAAGRGLQLLFYSVGIGQISSEVPQNLSASRPQDRQFILSSKKLLLSDSGFYLCAWSVGGGGKETQYFGPGTRLLVL.